A selection of T cell receptor beta chains follows, all from one sample in a study of blood T cells in healthy people across ages. TCRdb reprocessed the 5' RACE reads with MiXCR, giving one entry per CDR3 protein. The data show around 790,000 distinct CDR3 sequences, under 45% seen once. Sequences were obtained from blood. These TCRs come from a man between 60 and 70 years old in good health. Each CDR3 is given with its conserved first and last residue. D genes are given only for firm matches. Expanded clones are given a class, and other clones once, few, many or no size at all.

abundance: many
d_gene: -
v_gene: TRBV28
j_gene: TRBJ1-5
CDR3aa: CASSPTNGNQPQHF
CDR3nt: TGTGCCAGCAGCCCCACAAATGGCAATCAGCCCCAGCATTTT

abundance: -
d_gene: -
v_gene: TRBV4-1
j_gene: TRBJ2-1
CDR3aa: CASSQGPVYEQFF
CDR3nt: TGCGCCAGCAGCCAGGGACCAGTTTATGAGCAGTTCTTC

abundance: few
d_gene: -
v_gene: TRBV4-1
j_gene: TRBJ2-7
CDR3aa: CASSQADLYEQYF
CDR3nt: TGCGCCAGCAGCCAAGCAGACCTCTACGAGCAGTACTTC

abundance: -
d_gene: TRBD2
v_gene: TRBV3-1
j_gene: TRBJ2-7
CDR3aa: CASSQERLAGGLSYNEQYF
CDR3nt: TGTGCCAGCAGCCAAGAGCGACTAGCGGGGGGTCTCTCCTACAATGAGCAGTACTTC

abundance: many
d_gene: -
v_gene: TRBV6-5
j_gene: TRBJ1-1
CDR3aa: CASSYPQRGRPNTEAFF
CDR3nt: TGTGCCAGCAGTTACCCCCAACGGGGGAGGCCGAACACTGAAGCTTTCTTT

abundance: -
d_gene: TRBD1
v_gene: TRBV6-5
j_gene: TRBJ1-2
CDR3aa: CASRRQGGNYGYTF
CDR3nt: TGTGCCAGCAGGCGACAGGGCGGGAACTATGGCTACACCTTC

abundance: -
d_gene: -
v_gene: TRBV7-9
j_gene: TRBJ2-4
CDR3aa: CASSLVGIGEYF
CDR3nt: TGTGCCAGCAGCTTAGTGGGGATTGGGGAGTACTTC

abundance: few
d_gene: -
v_gene: TRBV5-1
j_gene: TRBJ1-2
CDR3aa: CASSVEANYGYTF
CDR3nt: TGCGCCAGCAGCGTGGAGGCTAACTATGGCTACACCTTC

abundance: few
d_gene: -
v_gene: TRBV7-2
j_gene: TRBJ2-7
CDR3aa: CASSPSHGGLHPYEQYF
CDR3nt: TGTGCCAGCAGCCCTAGTCACGGCGGGTTGCACCCCTACGAGCAGTACTTC

abundance: -
d_gene: -
v_gene: TRBV7-9
j_gene: TRBJ1-1
CDR3aa: CASSFSNRNTEAFF
CDR3nt: TGTGCCAGCAGCTTTAGTAATAGGAACACTGAAGCTTTCTTT

abundance: -
d_gene: -
v_gene: TRBV3-1
j_gene: TRBJ2-6
CDR3aa: CASSPFSGSGANVLTF
CDR3nt: TGTGCCAGCAGCCCATTTTCCGGGTCTGGGGCCAACGTCCTGACTTTC